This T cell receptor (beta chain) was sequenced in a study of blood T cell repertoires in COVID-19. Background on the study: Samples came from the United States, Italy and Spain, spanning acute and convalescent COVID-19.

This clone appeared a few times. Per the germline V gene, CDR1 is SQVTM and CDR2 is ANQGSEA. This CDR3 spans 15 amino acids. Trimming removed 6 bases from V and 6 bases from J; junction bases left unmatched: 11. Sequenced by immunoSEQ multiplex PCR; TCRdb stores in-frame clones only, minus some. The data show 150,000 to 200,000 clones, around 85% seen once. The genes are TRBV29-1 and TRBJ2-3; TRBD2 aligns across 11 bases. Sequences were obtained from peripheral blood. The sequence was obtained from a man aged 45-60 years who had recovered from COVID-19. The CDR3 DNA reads TGCAGCGTGAAATTAGCGGGAGGGCCCTCGGATACGCAGTATTTT. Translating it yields CSVKLAGGPSDTQYF.